Listed below are T cell receptor beta chains from one sample, sequenced in a study of T cells in Graves' hyperthyroidism and ophthalmopathy. TCRdb ran MiXCR on the multiplex PCR reads and lists one entry per CDR3 protein. Among approximately 370,000 distinct CDR3 sequences, approximately 18% were seen once, and the ten largest hold 34%. Sequenced sample: blood. These receptor sequences come from a woman aged 25 to 39 with Graves' hyperthyroidism that later progressed to Graves' ophthalmopathy. Both conserved end residues are trimmed from each CDR3. Part of the rows lack a size; the others show once, few, many or a class for expanded clones.

CDR3 protein: ASSPYPGGEGYEQY
CDR3 length: 14
V gene: TRBV4-1
clone size: few
J gene: TRBJ2-7

CDR3 protein: ASSQLSGQGASYEQY
CDR3 length: 15
V gene: TRBV4-1
clone size: .
J gene: TRBJ2-7

CDR3 protein: ASSLRQGLNQPQH
CDR3 length: 13
V gene: TRBV2
clone size: .
J gene: TRBJ1-5

CDR3 protein: ASSFPYRGAYGYT
CDR3 length: 13
V gene: TRBV7-2
clone size: few
J gene: TRBJ1-2

CDR3 protein: SAIRGQVTDSPLH
CDR3 length: 13
V gene: TRBV20-1
clone size: many
J gene: TRBJ1-6

CDR3 protein: ASSEYMAGGGTDTQY
CDR3 length: 15
V gene: TRBV2
clone size: few
J gene: TRBJ2-3

CDR3 protein: ATRSVRGQPQH
CDR3 length: 11
V gene: TRBV24-1
clone size: few
J gene: TRBJ1-5

CDR3 protein: ASSLEAEQYNEQF
CDR3 length: 13
V gene: TRBV12-3/TRBV12-4
clone size: .
J gene: TRBJ2-1

CDR3 protein: ASSPVRGPNTGELF
CDR3 length: 14
V gene: TRBV2
clone size: many
J gene: TRBJ2-2

CDR3 protein: SVPGQGADEQY
CDR3 length: 11
V gene: TRBV29-1
clone size: many
J gene: TRBJ2-7

CDR3 protein: ASSTRTSGGHTDTQY
CDR3 length: 15
V gene: TRBV28
clone size: once
J gene: TRBJ2-3

CDR3 protein: ASSIVHRARGELF
CDR3 length: 13
V gene: TRBV19
clone size: few
J gene: TRBJ2-2

CDR3 protein: ASSLGGAVAEAF
CDR3 length: 12
V gene: TRBV12-3/TRBV12-4
clone size: few
J gene: TRBJ1-1

CDR3 protein: ASSQATSGRVTDTQY
CDR3 length: 15
V gene: TRBV3-1
clone size: many
J gene: TRBJ2-3

CDR3 protein: ASSQVSPANTGELF
CDR3 length: 14
V gene: TRBV4-3
clone size: .
J gene: TRBJ2-2